This entry is about one T cell receptor beta chain. Its antigen is unidentified. This record belongs to a study of human T cells and chemical hapten exposure. Study conclusions and caveats: High-frequency TCRs, those above 1 in 1000, stayed the same after DPC sensitization.

Documented time point: pre-sensitization, week 0. Treatment noted: therapeutic diphenylcyclopropenone sensitization with weekly scalp DPC. One entry per CDR3 protein results from TCRdb running MiXCR on the RACE reads. The table includes under 300,000 distinct CDR3 sequences, about 9% detected once. This CDR3 spans 17 amino acids. V gave up 2 bases and J gave up 5 bases, with 19 bases separating them. Looked up from germline, CDR1 is MNHEY and CDR2 is SMNVEV (reference sequence). Sequenced material: whole blood, taken in connection with sensitization to the hapten diphenylcyclopropenone (DPC). The J gene is TRBJ2-1, the V gene TRBV27; D is uncertain. This TCR derives from a middle-aged woman with alopecia areata. Some clones in this sample may be carry-over from other donors' samples. The CDR3 region is CASSLGTTLGRNNEQFF. The CDR3 DNA follows: TGTGCCAGCAGTTTAGGCACGACATTAGGAAGGAACAATGAGCAGTTCTTC.